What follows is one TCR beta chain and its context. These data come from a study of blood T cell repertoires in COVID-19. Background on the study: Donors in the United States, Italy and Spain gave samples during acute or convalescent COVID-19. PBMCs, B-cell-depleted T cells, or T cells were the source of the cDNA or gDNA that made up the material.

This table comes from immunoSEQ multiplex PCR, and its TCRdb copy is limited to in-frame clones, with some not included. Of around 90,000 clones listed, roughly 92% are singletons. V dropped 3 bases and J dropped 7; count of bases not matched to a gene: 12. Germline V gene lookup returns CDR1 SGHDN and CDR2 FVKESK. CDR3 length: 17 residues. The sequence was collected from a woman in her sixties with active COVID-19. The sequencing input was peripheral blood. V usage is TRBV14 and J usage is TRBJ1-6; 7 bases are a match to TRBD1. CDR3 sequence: CASSQRVTGDFNSPLHF. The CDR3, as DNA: TGTGCCAGCAGCCAGAGAGTTACAGGGGATTTCAATTCACCCCTCCACTTT. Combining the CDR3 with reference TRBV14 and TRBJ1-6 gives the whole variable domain EAGVTQFPSHSVIEKGQTVTLRCDPISGHDNLYWYRRVMGKEIKFLLHFVKESKQDESGMPNNRFLAERTGGTYSTLKVQPAELEDSGVYFCASSQRVTGDFNSPLHFGNGTRLTVT.